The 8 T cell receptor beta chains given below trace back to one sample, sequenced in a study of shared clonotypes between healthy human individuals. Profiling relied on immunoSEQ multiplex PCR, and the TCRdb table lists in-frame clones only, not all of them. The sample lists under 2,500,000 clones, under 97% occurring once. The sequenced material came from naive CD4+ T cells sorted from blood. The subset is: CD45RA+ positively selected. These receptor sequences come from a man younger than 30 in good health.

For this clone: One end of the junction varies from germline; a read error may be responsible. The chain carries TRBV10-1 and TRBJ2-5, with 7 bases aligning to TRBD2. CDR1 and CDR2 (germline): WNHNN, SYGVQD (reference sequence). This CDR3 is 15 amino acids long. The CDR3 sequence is CGQQHVCGSRETQYF. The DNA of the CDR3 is TGTGGGCAGCAGCATGTTTGCGGGAGCAGGGAGACCCAGTACTTC.

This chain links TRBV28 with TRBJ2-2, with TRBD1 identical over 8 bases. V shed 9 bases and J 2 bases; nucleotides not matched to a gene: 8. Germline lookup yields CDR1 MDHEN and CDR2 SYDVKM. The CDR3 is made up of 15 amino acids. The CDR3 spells CASALGQVNTGELFF. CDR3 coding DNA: TGTGCCAGTGCCCTGGGACAGGTTAACACCGGGGAGCTGTTTTTT.

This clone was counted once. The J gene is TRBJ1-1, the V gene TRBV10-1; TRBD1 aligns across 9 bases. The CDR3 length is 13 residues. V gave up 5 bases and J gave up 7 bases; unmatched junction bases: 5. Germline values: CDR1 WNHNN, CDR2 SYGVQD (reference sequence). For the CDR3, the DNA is TGCGCCAGCAGTCGGACAGGGGCGGGTGAAGCTTTCTTT. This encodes CASSRTGAGEAFF.

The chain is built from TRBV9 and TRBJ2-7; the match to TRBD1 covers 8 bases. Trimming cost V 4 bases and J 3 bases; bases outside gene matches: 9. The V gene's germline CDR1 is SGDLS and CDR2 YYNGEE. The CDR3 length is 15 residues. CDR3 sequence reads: CASSPRDRPGYEQYF. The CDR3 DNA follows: TGTGCCAGCAGCCCCAGGGACAGGCCGGGCTACGAGCAGTACTTC.

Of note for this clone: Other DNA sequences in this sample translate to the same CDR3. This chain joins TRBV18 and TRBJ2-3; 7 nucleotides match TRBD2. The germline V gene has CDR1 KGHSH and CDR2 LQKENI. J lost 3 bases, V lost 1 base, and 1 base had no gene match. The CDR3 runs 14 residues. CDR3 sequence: CASSPLAGTDTQYF. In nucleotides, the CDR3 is TGTGCCAGCTCACCACTAGCGGGTACAGATACGCAGTATTTT.

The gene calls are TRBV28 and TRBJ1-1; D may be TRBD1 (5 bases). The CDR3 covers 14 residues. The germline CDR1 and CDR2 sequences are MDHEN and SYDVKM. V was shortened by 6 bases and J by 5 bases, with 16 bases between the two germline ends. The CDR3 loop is CASRRAGDKTEAFF. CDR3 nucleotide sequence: TGTGCCAGCAGGAGGGCGGGGGATAAAACTGAAGCTTTCTTT.

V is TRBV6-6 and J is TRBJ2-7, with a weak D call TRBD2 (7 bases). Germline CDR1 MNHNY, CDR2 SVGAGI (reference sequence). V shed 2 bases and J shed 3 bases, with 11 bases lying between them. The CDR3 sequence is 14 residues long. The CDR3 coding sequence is TGTGCCAGCAGTTACAGGGGGGGGAACTACGAGCAGTACTTC. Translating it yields CASSYRGGNYEQYF.

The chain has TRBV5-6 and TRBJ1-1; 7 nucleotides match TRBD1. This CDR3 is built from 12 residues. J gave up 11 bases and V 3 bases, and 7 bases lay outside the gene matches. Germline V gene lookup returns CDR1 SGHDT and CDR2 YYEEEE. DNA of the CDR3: TGTGCCAGCAGCTCCGCTGACAGGGTTGCTTTCTTT. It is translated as CASSSADRVAFF.